This passage covers 21 T cell receptor beta chains from one sample sequenced in a study of T cell changes during pregnancy in multiple sclerosis (dated by TCRdb to about 2019). Libraries were constructed by the immunoSEQ multiplex PCR assay. TCRdb re-hosts the immuneACCESS table, in-frame sequences only. Its copies lack some clones; in the studies checked, an unresolved V gene accounts for under half of them, and the cause for the rest is not known. A total of approximately 64,000 clones appear in this sample, about nine tenths of them only once. The ten largest clones add up to about 2% of the sample. The sample here was peripheral blood, taken in the second trimester of pregnancy. These receptors were obtained from a female donor in good health, enrolled as a control in a pregnancy study.

The chain is built from TRBV7-8 and TRBJ2-1; TRBD2 matches at 12 bases. Germline trimming cut 4 bases from V and 7 bases from J; bases unmatched to any gene: 5. This CDR3 is built from 15 residues. Germline CDR1 reads SGHVS; CDR2 reads FQNEAQ. The CDR3 nucleotides are TGTGCCAGCAGCTCGACTAGCGGGAGCGGAAATGAGCAGTTCTTC. It codes for CASSSTSGSGNEQFF.

This clone was seen only once. The chain carries TRBV11-3 and TRBJ2-7; 7 bases fit TRBD2. Germline V gene lookup returns CDR1 SGHNT and CDR2 YENEEA. The J segment lost 2 bases and the V segment lost 4 bases, leaving 8 bases of the junction unmatched. The CDR3 consists of 15 residues. In nucleotides, the CDR3 is TGTGCCAGCAGCTCGTCGCGGGAGCGGCCCTACGAGCAGTACTTC. Residues: CASSSSRERPYEQYF.

The chain uses TRBV7-9 and TRBJ1-1; D might be TRBD1 (5 bases). The V gene lost 5 bases and the J gene lost 11 bases, with 18 bases spanning the gap. Germline-derived CDR1 and CDR2 are SEHNR and FQNEAQ (reference sequence). This CDR3 is 13 amino acids long. This chain's CDR3 is CASSPPGDSMAFF. The CDR3 region has the DNA TGTGCCAGCAGCCCTCCGGGGGATTCAATGGCTTTCTTT.

Here the CDR3 reads CASSPTGDKVANYGYTF. As DNA, the CDR3 is TGTGCCAGCAGTCCAACAGGGGACAAGGTCGCTAACTATGGCTACACCTTC. The V and J genes are TRBV27 and TRBJ1-2; 7 positions match TRBD1. The V and J ends lost 5 bases and 0 bases, in that order; junction bases with no gene match: 12. This CDR3 spans 17 amino acids. Germline V gives CDR1 MNHEY, CDR2 SMNVEV (reference sequence).

The chain is built from TRBV7-9 and TRBJ2-7, with D possibly matching TRBD2 (6 bases). Germline CDR1 reads SEHNR; CDR2 reads FQNEAQ (reference sequence). There are 15 residues in the CDR3. V was shortened by 5 bases and J by 1 base, with 15 bases between the two germline ends. The CDR3 sequence is CASSLYRDLSYEQYF. The CDR3 DNA follows: TGTGCCAGCAGCCTGTACCGGGACTTGTCCTACGAGCAGTACTTC.

The chain uses TRBV7-8 and TRBJ2-7; 13 positions match TRBD2. The V gene's germline CDR1 is SGHVS and CDR2 FQNEAQ. This CDR3 is 14 amino acids long. Losses at the gene ends were 5 bases for V and 6 bases for J; bases not matched to a gene: 4. In DNA form, the CDR3 reads TGTGCCAGCAGCCTAACTAGCGGGGGGGTCGAGCAGTACTTC. Protein: CASSLTSGGVEQYF.

V is TRBV5-4 and J is TRBJ1-3, with D possibly TRBD1 on 6 matching bases. This CDR3 is 14 amino acids long. Trimming stripped 5 bases from V and 1 base from J, with 10 bases between. Germline loops: CDR1 SGHNT, CDR2 YYREEE (reference sequence). The DNA of the CDR3 is TGTGCCAGCAGAAACACAGGGTCTGGAAACACCATATATTTT. It codes for CASRNTGSGNTIYF.

V is TRBV6-5 and J is TRBJ2-7, with 11 bases aligning to TRBD1. Germline CDR1 is MNHEY and CDR2 is SVGAGI. V was clipped by 6 bases and J by 5 bases; unmatched bases: 9. This CDR3 comprises 15 residues. CDR3 in amino acids: CASSPGTGGYHEQYF. DNA for the CDR3: TGTGCCAGCAGCCCCGGGACAGGGGGATATCACGAGCAGTACTTC.

A single count supports this clone. V gene TRBV20-1 combines with J gene TRBJ2-1; weak D call: TRBD1 (6 bases). This CDR3 spans 11 amino acids. Between the trimmed V and J ends, which lost 4 bases and 8 bases, there was a span of 9 bases. The germline V gene encodes CDR1 DFQATT and CDR2 SNEGSKA (reference sequence). In DNA, the CDR3 is TGCAGTGCTACGGACAGCCATGAGCAGTTCTTC. Amino acid sequence: CSATDSHEQFF.

The chain uses TRBV6-6 and TRBJ1-3; D is unresolved. V lost 0 bases, J lost 3 bases, and 9 bases lay in between. This CDR3 spans 15 amino acids. Germline values: CDR1 MNHNY, CDR2 SVGAGI (reference sequence). CDR3 nucleotide sequence: TGTGCCAGCAGTTACTCAGAAGGCGGTGGAAACACCATATATTTT. Residues: CASSYSEGGGNTIYF.

This rearrangement joins TRBV5-1 to TRBJ2-4; TRBD2 agrees at 9 bases. Trimming at V came to 4 bases and at J to 2 bases, leaving 13 bases not matched to a gene. CDR3 length: 18 amino acids. CDR1 is SGHRS and CDR2 is YFSETQ in the germline V gene. The CDR3 nucleotides read TGCGCCAGCAGCCGCGGGAGGGCCTATAGTTCTTCCAAAAACATTCAGTACTTC. Translated: CASSRGRAYSSSKNIQYF. Using reference TRBV5-1 and TRBJ2-4 for the parts outside the CDR3, the full variable domain is KAGVTQTPRYLIKTRGQQVTLSCSPISGHRSVSWYQQTPGQGLQFLFEYFSETQRNKGNFPGRFSGRQFSNSRSEMNVSTLELGDSALYLCASSRGRAYSSSKNIQYFGAGTRLSVL.

The chain recombines TRBV7-2 with TRBJ2-3, with 9 bases fitting TRBD2. After removal of 5 bases from V and 4 bases from J, the junction contained 10 bases not matched to a gene. Germline V gene data show CDR1 as SGHTA and CDR2 as FQGNSA. This CDR3 has 16 residues. The CDR3 region is CASSGSGSLFSDTQYF. DNA for the CDR3: TGTGCCAGCAGCGGTAGCGGGAGTTTATTTTCAGATACGCAGTATTTT.

This rearrangement joins TRBV6-1 to TRBJ2-6; 7 bases line up with TRBD1. Germline values: CDR1 MNHNS, CDR2 SASEGT. V dropped 2 bases and J dropped 0; count of bases not matched to a gene: 7. The CDR3 is made up of 18 amino acids. DNA of the CDR3: TGTGCCAGCAGTGAATTCTCGGGACAGCTCTCTGGGGCCAACGTCCTGACTTTC. Its translation is CASSEFSGQLSGANVLTF.

The chain links TRBV5-1 to TRBJ1-1; tentatively, D is TRBD1 (6 bases). This CDR3 contains 15 residues. V was clipped by 4 bases and J by 0 bases, with 13 bases between them. The germline V gene has CDR1 SGHRS and CDR2 YFSETQ. The CDR3 loop is CASSHSGQMNTEAFF. Here the CDR3 DNA reads TGCGCCAGCAGCCACTCAGGACAGATGAACACTGAAGCTTTCTTT.

This sequence joins TRBV6-5 and TRBJ1-2, with 7 bases lining up with TRBD1. Germline trimming cut 2 bases from V and 14 bases from J; bases unmatched to any gene: 11. From germline, CDR1 is MNHEY and CDR2 SVGAGI. This CDR3 is built from 13 residues. As DNA, the CDR3 is TGTGCCAGCAGTTACGGCTTGACACAGGGGTGGACCTTC. Translating it yields CASSYGLTQGWTF.

The chain couples TRBV19 to TRBJ1-1; the D is unclear. Trimming stripped 2 bases from V and 0 bases from J, with 7 bases between. Looked up from germline, CDR1 is LNHDA and CDR2 is SQIVND (reference sequence). This CDR3 spans 14 amino acids. The CDR3 protein is CASSILEMNTEAFF. The CDR3 nucleotides are TGTGCCAGTAGTATACTGGAGATGAACACTGAAGCTTTCTTT.

The V gene is TRBV2, the J gene TRBJ2-2; TRBD1 agrees at 8 bases. The CDR3 is 14 amino acids. The V segment lost 8 bases and the J segment 6 bases; nucleotides outside the gene matches: 8. Germline CDR1 reads SNHLY; CDR2 reads FYNNEI. For the CDR3, the DNA is TGTGCCAGCGAAAGGACAGGGCTCGCCGGGGAGCTGTTTTTT. Amino acid sequence: CASERTGLAGELFF.

V is TRBV13 and J is TRBJ2-2; D gene unclear. The germline V and J ends were trimmed by 3 bases and 1 base, with 9 bases remaining between them. Germline V lookup: CDR1 PRHDT, CDR2 FYEKMQ (reference sequence). The CDR3 totals 15 residues. This CDR3 is CASSFGQMNTGELFF. CDR3 nucleotide sequence: TGTGCCAGCAGCTTTGGGCAGATGAACACCGGGGAGCTGTTTTTT.

The rearrangement uses TRBV19 and TRBJ1-1; 7 bases fit TRBD1. The CDR3 length is 14 residues. The V gene end was trimmed by 3 bases and the J gene end by 4 bases; junction bases not matched to a gene: 5. Germline CDR1 is LNHDA and CDR2 is SQIVND (reference sequence). DNA of the CDR3: TGTGCCAGTAGTATGTCCCAGGGGGGCACTGAAGCTTTCTTT. It yields the protein CASSMSQGGTEAFF.

This clone occurred a few times. The rearrangement joins TRBV11-2 to TRBJ1-5; possibly TRBD1 for D (6 bases). V was cut by 1 base and J by 2 bases, with 6 bases left in between. The CDR3 consists of 14 residues. Per the germline V gene, CDR1 is SGHAT and CDR2 is FQNNGV. Here the CDR3 DNA reads TGTGCCAGCAGCTTAGCAGGGGGCAATCAGCCCCAGCATTTT. Its translation: CASSLAGGNQPQHF.

The chain recombines TRBV28 with TRBJ2-7, with D possibly being TRBD2 (5 bases). Germline V CDR1 and CDR2: MDHEN, SYDVKM. This CDR3 contains 12 residues. V shed 5 bases and J shed 6 bases, with 11 bases lying between them. The chain's CDR3 is CASSLARFEQYF. The DNA for the CDR3 is TGTGCCAGCAGTCTAGCCCGGTTCGAGCAGTACTTC.